One and the same sample provided the 3 T cell receptor beta chains below, sequenced in a study of cytomegalovirus exposure and HLA in healthy donors. PCR amplification relied on 60 Vbeta primers (plus 13 Jbeta primers). The data were produced by immunoSEQ multiplex PCR, yet TCRdb's version contains in-frame clones alone and is incomplete. Among roughly 240,000 clones listed, 70% to 90% were seen once. What was sequenced was PBMCs. The receptor set was obtained from a girl aged 2-15 years in good health and CMV-seronegative.

V usage is TRBV6-1 and J usage is TRBJ2-3, with a tentative D call TRBD2 (5 bases). CDR1 and CDR2 from the germline V gene are MNHNS and SASEGT. V was clipped by 7 bases and J by 4 bases, with 15 bases between them. CDR3 length: 14 residues. The CDR3 here is CASIRTAGADTQYF. In DNA form, the CDR3 reads TGTGCCAGCATTAGAACTGCGGGCGCAGATACGCAGTATTTT.

V is TRBV27 and J is TRBJ2-7; D is possibly TRBD1 (5 bases). V was pared by 5 bases and J by 11 bases, with 16 bases between. This CDR3 comprises 12 residues. Germline lookup yields CDR1 MNHEY and CDR2 SMNVEV (reference sequence). CDR3 in DNA: TGTGCCAGCAGTCCCTGGACAAATTTGGAGTACTTC. Protein: CASSPWTNLEYF.

The chain is built from TRBV4-1 and TRBJ2-7; 8 positions agree with TRBD1. CDR1 and CDR2 from the germline V gene are MGHRA and YSYEKL. The CDR3 sequence is 14 residues long. The trim removed 5 bases at V and 4 bases at J, leaving 7 bases unmatched. In DNA, the CDR3 is TGCGCCAGCAGCATTGACAGGGGTAGATACGAGCAGTACTTC. Residues: CASSIDRGRYEQYF.